One and the same sample provided the 14 T cell receptor beta chains below, sequenced in a study of blood T cells in healthy people across ages. Primers used in a second PCR of roughly 7 to 12 cycles were a sample-barcoded 5' primer and a J-beta primer mix. TCRdb re-called the 5' RACE reads with MiXCR, one entry per CDR3 protein. This table has more than 1,400,000 distinct CDR3 sequences, roughly 45% appearing once. Sample: blood. Every receptor here comes from a woman aged 18 to 35 in good health.

This clonotype was seen a handful of times. This chain joins TRBV12-3 or TRBV12-4 and TRBJ2-5, with D perhaps assigned TRBD1 or TRBD2 (5 bases each). CDR3 length equals 14 residues. With 6 bases removed from V and 1 base from J, the gap between germline ends came to 12 bases. The CDR3 sequence: CASSTGPSQETQYF. As DNA, the CDR3 is TGTGCCAGCAGCACGGGACCAAGCCAAGAGACCCAGTACTTC.

In its sample, this clonotype was seen a few times. J is TRBJ1-2 and V is TRBV14, with no clear D. Trimming took 0 bases from V and 2 from J, leaving 13 bases between them. Per the germline V gene, CDR1 is SGHDN and CDR2 is FVKESK. The CDR3 is 16 amino acids. CDR3: CASSQDGLRPNYGYTF. DNA of the CDR3: TGTGCCAGCAGCCAAGATGGCCTACGCCCCAACTATGGCTACACCTTC. Looking up the rest from reference TRBV14 and TRBJ1-2 gives the full variable domain: EAGVTQFPSHSVIEKGQTVTLRCDPISGHDNLYWYRRVMGKEIKFLLHFVKESKQDESGMPNNRFLAERTGGTYSTLKVQPAELEDSGVYFCASSQDGLRPNYGYTFGSGTRLTVV.

The CDR3 sequence: CASSQDGRGGTNEKLFF. The CDR3 DNA sequence: TGTGCCAGCAGCCAAGATGGTCGAGGGGGCACTAATGAAAAACTGTTTTTT. The rearrangement joins TRBV4-2 to TRBJ1-4, with 7 nucleotides matching TRBD1. V lost 0 bases to trimming and J lost 2 bases; unmatched junction nucleotides: 6. Germline CDR1 is LGHNA and CDR2 is YNFKEQ. The CDR3 length is 17 residues.

V usage is TRBV12-3 or TRBV12-4 and J usage is TRBJ1-1, with D possibly TRBD1 on 5 matching bases. This CDR3 is 14 amino acids long. Trimming removed 3 bases at V and 2 bases at J, with 10 bases between. The DNA for the CDR3 is TGTGCCAGCAGTTTTGGGGGGGACAACACTGAAGCTTTCTTT. It codes for CASSFGGDNTEAFF.

The gene calls are TRBV7-3 and TRBJ2-1; 8 bases map to TRBD2. The J call may be wrong; the DNA end is better matched by TRBJ2-7. The V gene's germline CDR1 is SGHTA and CDR2 FQGTGA. The CDR3 is 15 amino acids. Written as DNA, the CDR3 is TGTGCCAGCAGCTTAAACCGGGGGGGATACAATGAGCAGTACTTC. Its translation: CASSLNRGGYNEQYF.

The chain recombines TRBV14 with TRBJ2-7, with TRBD2 matching over 8 bases. Germline CDR1 is SGHDN and CDR2 is FVKESK. Unmatched junction bases numbered 11, after V lost 3 bases and J lost 7 bases. The CDR3 covers 15 residues. CDR3 nucleotide sequence: TGTGCCAGCAGCCACGGGACTAGACTCAAAAATGAGCAGTACTTC. Amino acid sequence: CASSHGTRLKNEQYF. The complete variable domain, with remaining parts taken from reference TRBV14 and TRBJ2-7, reads EAGVTQFPSHSVIEKGQTVTLRCDPISGHDNLYWYRRVMGKEIKFLLHFVKESKQDESGMPNNRFLAERTGGTYSTLKVQPAELEDSGVYFCASSHGTRLKNEQYFGPGTRLTVT.

This clonotype was observed a handful of times. The chain recombines TRBV7-9 with TRBJ1-1; D is undetermined. The V end lost 4 bases, the J end lost 7 bases, and 16 bases lay between the germline ends. Germline CDR1 SEHNR, CDR2 FQNEAQ (reference sequence). CDR3 length: 14 residues. CDR3 in amino acids: CASSYKGVAGEAFF. The DNA for the CDR3 is TGTGCCAGCAGCTATAAGGGTGTGGCAGGTGAAGCTTTCTTT.

The chain combines TRBV4-1 with TRBJ2-2; possible D gene TRBD2, 5 bases. CDR3 size: 16 residues. V dropped 4 bases and J dropped 2 bases, with 14 bases sitting between them. The germline gives CDR1 MGHRA, CDR2 YSYEKL. The CDR3 sequence is CASSRSSSGNTGELFF. The DNA for the CDR3 is TGCGCCAGCAGCCGCTCCTCGAGCGGAAACACCGGGGAGCTGTTTTTT.

The table lists this clonotype with a few counts. The chain employs TRBV4-1 and TRBJ2-7; 7 positions match TRBD2. J lost 3 bases, V lost 3 bases, and 17 bases had no gene match. CDR3 length: 18 residues. Germline assignment: CDR1 MGHRA and CDR2 YSYEKL. In DNA, the CDR3 is TGCGCCAGCAGCCAGTTTGGGACTAAAGGCGAACTGAGCTACGAGCAGTACTTC. This translates into CASSQFGTKGELSYEQYF.

This clonotype was counted between two and nine times. The chain is built from TRBV20-1 and TRBJ2-1; D ambiguous. The CDR3 is made up of 11 amino acids. Trimming removed 6 bases from V and 10 bases from J, with 13 bases in between. The germline CDR1 and CDR2 sequences are DFQATT and SNEGSKA (reference sequence). The CDR3: CSAYSLEEQFF. The CDR3 region has the DNA TGCAGTGCATACTCACTTGAGGAGCAGTTCTTC.

The rearrangement joins TRBV4-1 to TRBJ2-6; the D call may be TRBD1 or TRBD2 (6 bases each). This CDR3 has 17 amino acids. Per the germline V gene, CDR1 is MGHRA and CDR2 is YSYEKL. Trimming left V 2 bases short and J 4 bases short, with 15 bases between. The chain's CDR3 is CASSQMFGGPGANVLTF. CDR3 bases: TGCGCCAGCAGCCAAATGTTTGGGGGGCCGGGGGCCAACGTCCTGACTTTC.

This clonotype was counted a few times. The chain uses TRBV6-1 and TRBJ2-1, with 8 bases matching TRBD2. Germline CDR1 is MNHNS and CDR2 is SASEGT. Trimming took 7 bases from V and 8 from J; bases not matched to a gene: 7. CDR3 length: 13 residues. In DNA, the CDR3 is TGTGCCAGCACCAGCGGGAGAGGCGATGAGCAGTTCTTC. Residues: CASTSGRGDEQFF.

The rearrangement uses TRBV9 and TRBJ2-7, with unresolved D. CDR3 size: 14 residues. Germline V gives CDR1 SGDLS, CDR2 YYNGEE. V was trimmed by 1 base and J by 1 base, leaving 9 bases between them. CDR3 bases: TGTGCCAGCAGCGTATTGGACGGATCCTACGAGCAGTACTTC. Translating gives CASSVLDGSYEQYF.

The rearrangement joins TRBV6-6 to TRBJ1-1; 7 bases agree with TRBD1. Germline CDR1 and CDR2: MNHNY and SVGAGI (reference sequence). The CDR3 extends over 15 amino acids. Losses at the gene ends were 2 bases for V and 0 bases for J; bases not matched to a gene: 3. CDR3 nucleotide sequence: TGTGCCAGCAGTTACCCCGGGACAGTGAACACTGAAGCTTTCTTT. Amino acid sequence: CASSYPGTVNTEAFF.